The present T cell receptor beta chain was sequenced within a study of beta chain features in type 1 diabetes. Study details: The examined sorted cells totaled over 85,000,000 across samples.

V shed 7 bases, J shed 4 bases, and the junction held 2 bases outside the gene matches. CDR1 SNHLY and CDR2 FYNNEI come from the germline V gene. The CDR3 has 13 residues. As every portion of the isolated RNA was reverse transcribed, the sequencing read expressed TCRB transcripts. The data were produced by immunoSEQ multiplex PCR, yet TCRdb's version contains in-frame clones alone and is incomplete. This sample has some 280,000 clones, with 13% to 15% found just once. Points on this clone: Its antigen is currently unknown.

Overall study results and limits: Equally in patients and controls, shorter templates might have been favored by PCR. It was among patients, rather than healthy donors, that naive, central memory and Treg TCRB repertoires appeared more similar. When Type 1 diabetes patients were examined, their TCRB CDR3s proved moderately but significantly shorter in all four CD4+ subsets.

Sequences were obtained from naive CD4+ T cells from blood. The source of this sequence is a man aged 25-45 years with type 1 diabetes. The chain employs TRBV2 and TRBJ2-1, with 9 bases aligning to TRBD2. The CDR3 sequence: CASTAGGYNEQFF. CDR3 sequence (DNA): TGTGCCAGCACGGCGGGAGGGTACAATGAGCAGTTCTTC.